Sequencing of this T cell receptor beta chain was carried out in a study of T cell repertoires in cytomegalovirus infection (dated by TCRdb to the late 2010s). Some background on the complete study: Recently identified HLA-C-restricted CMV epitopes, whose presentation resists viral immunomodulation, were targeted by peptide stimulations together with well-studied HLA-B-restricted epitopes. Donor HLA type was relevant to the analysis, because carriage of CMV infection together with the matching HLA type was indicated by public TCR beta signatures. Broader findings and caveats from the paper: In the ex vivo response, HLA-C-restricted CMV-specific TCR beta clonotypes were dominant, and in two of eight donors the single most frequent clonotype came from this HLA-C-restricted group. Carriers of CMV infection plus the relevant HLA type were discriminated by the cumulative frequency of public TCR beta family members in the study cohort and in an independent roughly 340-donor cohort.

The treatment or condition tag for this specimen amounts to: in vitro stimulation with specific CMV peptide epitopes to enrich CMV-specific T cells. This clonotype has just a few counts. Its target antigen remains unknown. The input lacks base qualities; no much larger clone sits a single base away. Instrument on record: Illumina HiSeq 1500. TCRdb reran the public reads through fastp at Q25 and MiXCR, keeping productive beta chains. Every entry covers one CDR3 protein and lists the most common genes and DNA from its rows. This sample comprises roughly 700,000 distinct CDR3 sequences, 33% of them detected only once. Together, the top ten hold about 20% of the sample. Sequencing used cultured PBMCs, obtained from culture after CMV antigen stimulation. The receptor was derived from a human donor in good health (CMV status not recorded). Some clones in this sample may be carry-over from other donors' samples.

Read as DNA, the sequence is TGTGCCAGCAGTCTTGTGGGGCCCCAGCATTTT. It is translated as CASSLVGPQHF. The receptor chain draws on TRBV7-2 and TRBJ1-5; no D segment can be confidently identified. Reading the germline V gene gives CDR1 SGHTA and CDR2 FQGNSA. V is clipped by 6 bases and J by 9 bases, and the sequence between their germline boundaries is 9 bases long. Counted from cysteine to phenylalanine, this CDR3 has 11 amino acids. CDR3 DNA only is kept here, 33 bases in frame from base 1.